This T cell receptor beta chain was identified in a study of cytomegalovirus exposure and HLA in healthy donors. Study at large: Among 150 million to 200 million T cells, an earlier analysis found 117 million unique TCR beta sequences. Study outcomes and limitations: One variant, a missense change in DCLRE1C, was linked in a later analysis to TCR beta V- and J-gene trimming. When a later analysis was performed, an Asian-associated ancestry cluster reportedly had fewer N-insertions than the approximately 680-donor mean. Three chains tied to CMV proved CMV antigen-specific in vitro.

The primer mix had 60 Vbeta and 13 Jbeta primers. Profiled with immunoSEQ multiplex PCR; TCRdb holds only in-frame clones, not every one. In all, the sample yields fewer than 150,000 clones. Germline V CDR1 and CDR2: SGHRS, YFSETQ. The CDR3 is 16 amino acids. J gave up 2 bases and V 4 bases, and 7 bases lay outside the gene matches. Concerning this clone itself: The target antigen is unknown.

The sequence was collected from a woman aged 55-70 years in good health and CMV-seronegative. Sequencing was performed on PBMCs. The rearrangement joins TRBV5-1 to TRBJ2-5; TRBD1 agrees at 11 bases. The CDR3 sequence: CASSPGDRGIQETQYF. In nucleotides, the CDR3 is TGCGCCAGCAGCCCAGGGGACAGGGGGATTCAAGAGACCCAGTACTTC.